This TCR beta chain was found in a study of T cells expressing NK-cell markers. Overall study context: The TCR beta repertoires were obtained from sorted CD3+CD56+NKG2C+, CD3+CD56+NKG2C- and CD3+CD56-NKG2C+ T cells. HCMV serostatus: seven of eight sequenced donors positive, one negative. Findings and limits, study-wide: Once again these clonotypes came out on top in the CD3+CD56-NKG2C+ fraction of a few donors.

Details on this clonotype: Its antigen is still unknown.

For TCR beta, cDNA was produced by 5'RACE template switching with UMIs. TCRdb re-called the 5' RACE reads, yielding one record per CDR3 amino acid sequence without DNA. Its listing shows some 450,000 distinct CDR3 sequences. The CDR3 is made up of 17 amino acids. CDR1 and CDR2 from the germline V gene are DFQATT and SNEGSKA (reference sequence). Sequences were obtained from blood T cells: a sorted CD56 or NKG2C T cell subset, CD4+ or CD8+ T cells, or bulk PBMC T cells (not recorded which). This sequence joins TRBV20-1 and TRBJ2-6; TCRdb selects TRBD2, and the lack of DNA leaves this call unchecked. This receptor was obtained from a woman between 18 and 75 years old in good health. CDR3 amino acids: CSAKPPGPRSGANVLTF.